Listed below are T cell receptor beta chains from one sample, sequenced in a study of cytomegalovirus exposure and HLA in healthy donors. The repertoire was sequenced with immunoSEQ multiplex PCR; TCRdb's copy has only in-frame clones and lacks some. This table has about 77,000 clones, about 71% appearing once. Material for sequencing was PBMCs. The receptors here all came from a woman aged 40 to 50 in good health and CMV-seronegative. CDR3s include the opening cysteine and the closing phenylalanine or tryptophan. Each record gives: D gene, clone size, V gene, J gene, CDR3 protein, CDR3 DNA. D genes are given only for firm matches. Only some rows state a clone size, as once, few, many or a class for expanded clones.

.	.	TRBV7-2	TRBJ1-5	CASSRQSGGDQPQHF	TGTGCCAGCAGCCGACAAAGCGGAGGGGATCAGCCCCAGCATTTT
TRBD1	.	TRBV27	TRBJ2-1	CASSLRTGKTGNEQFF	TGTGCCAGCAGTTTACGGACAGGGAAGACGGGGAATGAGCAGTTCTTC
.	few	TRBV6-5	TRBJ1-2	CASSYREWGYGYTF	TGTGCCAGCAGTTACCGGGAGTGGGGCTATGGCTACACCTTC
.	few	TRBV14	TRBJ2-6	CASISGYSGANVLTF	TGTGCCAGCATCTCAGGGTACTCTGGGGCCAACGTCCTGACTTTC
TRBD1	.	TRBV4-1	TRBJ1-2	CASSPTGTGEAYGYTF	TGCGCCAGCAGCCCAACCGGGACAGGGGAGGCCTATGGCTACACCTTC
.	.	TRBV14	TRBJ1-6	CASSQAGGRGSPLHF	TGTGCCAGCAGCCAAGCAGGCGGTAGGGGTTCACCCCTCCACTTT
.	.	TRBV29-1	TRBJ1-1	CSVQIDTEAFF	TGCAGCGTTCAAATTGACACTGAAGCTTTCTTT
TRBD2	.	TRBV19	TRBJ2-3	CASSSGGTDTQYF	TGTGCCAGTAGTAGCGGGGGAACAGATACGCAGTATTTT
TRBD1	.	TRBV5-5	TRBJ2-5	CASSLGTVGETQYF	TGTGCCAGCAGCCTCGGGACAGTAGGGGAGACCCAGTACTTC
TRBD1	once	TRBV11-2	TRBJ1-4	CASSTDRGGEKLFF	TGTGCCAGCAGCACGGACAGGGGAGGGGAAAAACTGTTTTTT
TRBD1	.	TRBV18	TRBJ2-5	CASSPQRTGLGETQYF	TGTGCCAGCTCACCCCAAAGGACAGGGCTCGGGGAGACCCAGTACTTC
.	.	TRBV6-1	TRBJ1-2	CASSEFIGGGYTF	TGTGCCAGCAGTGAATTTATAGGCGGTGGCTACACCTTC
TRBD2	.	TRBV7-9	TRBJ2-3	CASSLGTSGRAADTQYF	TGTGCCAGCAGCCTTGGGACTAGCGGGAGGGCCGCTGATACGCAGTATTTT
.	.	TRBV11-2	TRBJ1-4	CASSPEFGANEKLFF	TGTGCCAGCAGCCCCGAGTTCGGGGCTAATGAAAAACTGTTTTTT
.	.	TRBV4-2	TRBJ2-2	CASSQEGGIINTGELFF	TGTGCCAGCAGCCAAGAAGGAGGGATTATAAACACCGGGGAGCTGTTTTTT
TRBD2	.	TRBV28	TRBJ2-7	CASRTGTSVHEQYF	TGTGCCAGCAGAACCGGGACTAGCGTCCACGAGCAGTACTTC